This TCR beta chain is drawn from a study of cytomegalovirus exposure and HLA in healthy donors. The study's findings and limits: Most TCR sequences showed up rarely, but some public TCRs showed up in many donors. Cytomegalovirus-associated status was assigned to about 180 TCR beta chains. It was confirmed in vitro that a few of the CMV-associated chains were specific for CMV antigens.

Germline loops: CDR1 SGHNT, CDR2 YENEEA. Trimming shortened V by 4 bases and J by 1 base, and 11 bases separated the two germline ends. The CDR3 covers 15 residues. A word on this clone: Its target is unknown.

Sequencing was performed with immunoSEQ multiplex PCR; in TCRdb, only in-frame clones are kept and a portion is missing. This sample has 100,000 to 150,000 clones, with about 96% found just once. The sequencing sample was made of PBMCs. This TCR was recovered from a young man in good health and CMV-seronegative. The V and J genes are TRBV11-3 and TRBJ2-1; no clear D gene. CDR3 residues: CASSSLRESYNEQFF. Written as DNA, the CDR3 is TGTGCCAGCAGCTCCCTACGAGAATCCTACAATGAGCAGTTCTTC.